The rows below give T cell receptor beta chains drawn from one sample of a study of T cells in tumors after PD-1 blockade. Libraries were prepared by immunoSEQ multiplex PCR; TCRdb keeps only in-frame clonotypes and omits some of them. The repertoire includes thousands of clones, approximately 82% of them detected once, and 45% to 50% sits in the top ten. The sequencing used PBMCs, collected after anti-PD-1 therapy. The source is a human donor with advanced basal cell or squamous cell carcinoma (not recorded which). CDR3s include the opening cysteine and the closing phenylalanine or tryptophan.

J	V	CDR3
TRBJ2-1	TRBV29-1	CSVGGGGRVYNEQFF
TRBJ1-1	TRBV29-1	CSVVRGGLDEAFF
TRBJ2-5	TRBV5-1	CASSPGLAGGLETQYF
TRBJ1-1	TRBV19	CASSFLRGGTGPSEAFF
TRBJ1-6	TRBV6-1	CASSGGTDSYNSPLHF
TRBJ2-7	TRBV2	CASSGRTVIMGYYEQYF
TRBJ1-4	TRBV7-8	CASSRTQGQLFATNEKLFF
NA	TRBV5-4	CASSLGGQSSYEQYF
TRBJ2-5	TRBV7-2	CASSLVGGTQETQYF
TRBJ1-5	TRBV9	CASSFGTGSNQPQHF
TRBJ2-7	TRBV30	CAWSLGQAYEQYF
TRBJ2-7	TRBV27	CASRKTGTGIYEQYF
TRBJ1-2	TRBV6-6	CARSDGPMRGYTF
TRBJ2-1	TRBV15	CATSPTGGLVNEQFF
TRBJ1-2	TRBV29-1	CSVEGENPHYGYTF
TRBJ2-3	TRBV3-1/TRBV3-2	CASSQGAASTDTQYF
TRBJ1-1	TRBV6-5	CASSKEGGADTEAFF
TRBJ2-2	TRBV4-2	CASSPLGAGGFNTGELFF
TRBJ2-7	TRBV29-1	CSGADSYEQYF
TRBJ1-3	TRBV27	CASGQVSGNTIYF
TRBJ1-5	TRBV6-2/TRBV6-3	CASSYYVSRVAYFNQPQHF
TRBJ2-1	TRBV15	CATSRDPDRARNEQFF
TRBJ2-5	TRBV2	CASSGLGGGGETQYF
TRBJ2-5	TRBV6-6	CASSGGAKRAPETQYF
TRBJ2-5	TRBV27	CASSITGTSAVETQYF
TRBJ1-2	TRBV28	CASSLWLIGDYTF
TRBJ1-1	TRBV30	CAWARSGDLGGTFF
TRBJ1-1	TRBV14	CASSPNAAAGAFF
TRBJ2-7	TRBV28	CASSLLGDRSYEQYF
TRBJ2-2	TRBV7-9	CAWWGTGELFF
TRBJ2-5	TRBV19	CASSIGGTSLGETQYF
TRBJ2-1	TRBV7-6	CASSLSSGGFGNEQFF
TRBJ2-7	TRBV5-1	CARSWGRGGFNEQYF
TRBJ2-6	TRBV6-5	CASSYGGSGANVLTF
TRBJ2-5	TRBV6-2/TRBV6-3	CASSYRAQETQYF
TRBJ2-1	TRBV6-5	CASSPGGPIGEQFF
TRBJ1-2	TRBV28	CASKTGGYGYTF
TRBJ1-2	TRBV12-3/TRBV12-4	CASRNWGPGGYTF
TRBJ2-1	TRBV11-3	CASSTGGSGRYNEQFF
TRBJ2-7	TRBV10-3	CAISVASGGASEQYF
TRBJ1-2	TRBV20-1	CSASGQLNYGYTF
TRBJ2-3	TRBV24-1	CATSDPGDYTDTQYF
TRBJ1-6	TRBV6-5	CAAGLLNSPLHF
TRBJ2-7	TRBV9	CASSVGPSLGLHEQYF
TRBJ2-2	TRBV11-3	CASSLVSAGGELFF
TRBJ1-5	TRBV23-1	CASSQRTGGLQPQHF
TRBJ2-7	TRBV10-3	CAISARDRSSYEQYF
TRBJ2-7	TRBV27	CASGVSYEQYF
TRBJ1-1	TRBV6-5	CASSHSLTGTEAFF
TRBJ2-5	TRBV7-2	CASSSRTSRETQYF
TRBJ2-3	TRBV5-4	CASSLAGTDTQYF
TRBJ2-5	TRBV21-1	CASSKSSILAGGTQGETQYF
TRBJ1-1	TRBV19	CASSITPGGMNTEAFF
TRBJ2-1	TRBV30	CAWTRTGGAGEQFF